This is a list of T cell receptor beta chains from one sample in a study of T-cell reconstitution after alpha-beta-depleted transplantation in children. One entry per CDR3 protein results from TCRdb running MiXCR on the PCR reads. Found here are 400,000 to 500,000 distinct CDR3 sequences, about a tenth of them singletons; the top ten hold over 4.5%. The sequences come from PBMCs from the stem cell graft donor, collected from the stem cell graft. The source of these receptors is a human donor who donated a stem cell graft to a child with acute myeloid leukemia. Each CDR3 is given with its conserved first and last residue. Each record gives: D gene, J gene, V gene, CDR3 protein. A D gene is named only where the DNA matches it firmly.

NA,TRBJ1-3,TRBV19,CASSISKGVGSGNTIYF
TRBD2,TRBJ2-1,TRBV27,CASSSLGLAGYNEQFF
NA,TRBJ1-1,TRBV20-1,CSARSRARNTEAFF
TRBD1,TRBJ1-1,TRBV10-2,CASRGTGYYTEAFF
NA,TRBJ1-5,TRBV20-1,CSASRGNQPQHF
TRBD1,TRBJ1-2,TRBV5-5,CASSLAGTGNYGYTF
NA,TRBJ2-5,TRBV12-3/TRBV12-4,CASSSSGLETQYF
NA,TRBJ2-2,TRBV12-3/TRBV12-4,CASSLNDGELFF
NA,TRBJ1-1,TRBV6-6,CASIMGNTEAFF
NA,TRBJ2-7,TRBV29-1,CSVDQGGPYEQYF
NA,TRBJ1-4,TRBV5-1,CASSLGPVENEKLFF
NA,TRBJ2-3,TRBV20-1,CSAWPPGATDTQYF
NA,TRBJ1-2,TRBV9,CASSKSGGVLYGYTF
NA,TRBJ2-6,TRBV5-1,CASRDRTNGANVLTF
TRBD2,TRBJ2-7,TRBV6-5,CASSSQGLAGGTEQYF
NA,TRBJ1-4,TRBV6-5,CASSYSPGATNEKLFF
NA,TRBJ2-7,TRBV6-6,CASSHGRGEQYF
NA,TRBJ2-3,TRBV12-3/TRBV12-4,CASSSSRTTSTDTQYF
NA,TRBJ1-2,TRBV13,CATGLADYGYTF
NA,TRBJ2-3,TRBV5-6,CASSLGISSTDTQYF
TRBD2,TRBJ2-1,TRBV5-1,CASSLGGLAREQFF
NA,TRBJ2-2,TRBV6-2/TRBV6-3,CASSRHLLNTGELFF
NA,TRBJ2-1,TRBV27,CASSGWGDNEQFF
NA,TRBJ1-4,TRBV20-1,CSARGGGDEKLFF
TRBD1,TRBJ2-6,TRBV2,CASSATGVLSGANVLTF
NA,TRBJ1-4,TRBV20-1,CIGRGLDEKLFF
TRBD1,TRBJ2-1,TRBV4-3,CASSQEQGVSEQFF
NA,TRBJ2-3,TRBV10-2,CASSHRLGAEISTDTQYF
NA,TRBJ2-3,TRBV21-1,CASSKTGTSGHPSTDTQYF
NA,TRBJ2-7,TRBV29-1,CSVEVGGVGGVEQYF
NA,TRBJ1-1,TRBV29-1,CSVEGVVGAGTEAFF
TRBD2,TRBJ2-7,TRBV4-3,CASSQDAGAYEQYF
TRBD2,TRBJ2-2,TRBV4-3,CASSLSGPNTGELFF
NA,TRBJ2-3,TRBV5-1,CASSLDLWTPGDTQYF
NA,TRBJ1-4,TRBV10-3,CAISKQGLREKLFF
NA,TRBJ2-1,TRBV5-1,CASSFSPGLNNEQFF
NA,TRBJ1-3,TRBV7-8,CASSPGRSSGNTIYF
TRBD2,TRBJ2-7,TRBV20-1,CSASLAGAYEQYF
NA,TRBJ2-7,TRBV27,CASNQGGSLAEQYF
NA,TRBJ2-1,TRBV7-2,CASSLNWAVGNEQFF